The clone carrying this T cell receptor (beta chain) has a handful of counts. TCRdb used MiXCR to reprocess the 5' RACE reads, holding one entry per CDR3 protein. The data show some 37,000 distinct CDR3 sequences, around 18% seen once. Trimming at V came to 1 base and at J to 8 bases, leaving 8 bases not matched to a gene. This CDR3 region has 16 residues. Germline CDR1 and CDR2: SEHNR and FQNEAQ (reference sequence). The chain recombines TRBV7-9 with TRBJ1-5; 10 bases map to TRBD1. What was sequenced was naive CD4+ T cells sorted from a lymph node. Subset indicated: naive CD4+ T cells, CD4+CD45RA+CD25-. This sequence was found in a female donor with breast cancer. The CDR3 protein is CASSLGRQGAGEPQHF. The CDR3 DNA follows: TGTGCCAGCAGCTTAGGCCGACAGGGGGCAGGAGAGCCCCAGCATTTT.